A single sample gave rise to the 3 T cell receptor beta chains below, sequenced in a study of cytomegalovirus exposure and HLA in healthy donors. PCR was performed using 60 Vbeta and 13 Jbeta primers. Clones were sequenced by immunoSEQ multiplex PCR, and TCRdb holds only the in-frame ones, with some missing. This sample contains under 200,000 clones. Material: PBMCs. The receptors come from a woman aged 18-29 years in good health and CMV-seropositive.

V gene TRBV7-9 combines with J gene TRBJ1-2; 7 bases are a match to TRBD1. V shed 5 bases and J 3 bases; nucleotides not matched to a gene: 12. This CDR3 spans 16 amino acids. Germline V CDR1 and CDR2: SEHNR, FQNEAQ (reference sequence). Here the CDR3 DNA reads TGTGCCAGCAGCCAGGGGGACAGAATCTATGACTATGGCTACACCTTC. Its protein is CASSQGDRIYDYGYTF.

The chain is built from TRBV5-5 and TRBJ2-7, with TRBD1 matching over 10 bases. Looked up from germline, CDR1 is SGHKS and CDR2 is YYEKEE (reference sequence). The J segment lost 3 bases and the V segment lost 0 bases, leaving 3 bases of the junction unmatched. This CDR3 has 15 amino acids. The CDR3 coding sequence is TGTGCCAGCAGCTTGGATGGGACAGGGGACTACGAGCAGTACTTC. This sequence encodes CASSLDGTGDYEQYF. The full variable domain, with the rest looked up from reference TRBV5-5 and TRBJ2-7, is DAGVTQSPTHLIKTRGQQVTLRCSPISGHKSVSWYQQVLGQGPQFIFQYYEKEERGRGNFPDRFSARQFPNYSSELNVNALLLGDSALYLCASSLDGTGDYEQYFGPGTRLTVT.

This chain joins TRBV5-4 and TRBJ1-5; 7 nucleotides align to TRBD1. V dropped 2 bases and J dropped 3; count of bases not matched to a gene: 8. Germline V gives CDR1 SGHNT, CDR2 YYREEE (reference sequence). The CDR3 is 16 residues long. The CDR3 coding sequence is TGTGCCAGCAGCTTAGGAGGGGGCGACCCCAATCAGCCCCAGCATTTT. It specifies CASSLGGGDPNQPQHF.